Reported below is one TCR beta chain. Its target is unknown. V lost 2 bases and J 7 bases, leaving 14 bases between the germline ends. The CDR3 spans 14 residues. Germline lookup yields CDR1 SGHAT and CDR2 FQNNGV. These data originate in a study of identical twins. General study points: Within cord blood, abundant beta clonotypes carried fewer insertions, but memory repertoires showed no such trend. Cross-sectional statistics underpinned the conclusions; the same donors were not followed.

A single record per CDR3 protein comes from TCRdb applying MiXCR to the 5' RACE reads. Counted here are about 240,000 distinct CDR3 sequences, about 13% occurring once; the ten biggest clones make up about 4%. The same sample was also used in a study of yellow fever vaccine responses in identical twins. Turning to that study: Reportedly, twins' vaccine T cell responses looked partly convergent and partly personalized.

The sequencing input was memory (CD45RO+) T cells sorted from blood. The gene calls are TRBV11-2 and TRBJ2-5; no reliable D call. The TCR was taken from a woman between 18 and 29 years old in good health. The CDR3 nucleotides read TGTGCCAGCAGCTTATTCAGGACGGATGGGACCCAGTACTTC. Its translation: CASSLFRTDGTQYF. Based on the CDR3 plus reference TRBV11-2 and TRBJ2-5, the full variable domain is EAGVAQSPRYKIIEKRQSVAFWCNPISGHATLYWYQQILGQGPKLLIQFQNNGVVDDSQLPKDRFSAERLKGVDSTLKIQPAKLEDSAVYLCASSLFRTDGTQYFGPGTRLLVL.